The 18 T cell receptor beta chains below come from one sample, sequenced in a study of T cell responses to AZD1222 COVID-19 vaccine. Assay used: immunoSEQ multiplex PCR; TCRdb lists only in-frame clones, some missing. This table holds about 130,000 clones, 90% to 95% found once. Here the sequenced sample was peripheral blood, taken on day 0 of AZD1222 vaccination. Receptors were obtained from an adult in good health.

V gene TRBV7-2 combines with J gene TRBJ1-4, with D perhaps matching TRBD1 (6 bases). CDR1 and CDR2 (germline): SGHTA, FQGNSA. V was shortened by 5 bases and J by 15 bases, with 25 bases between the two germline ends. The CDR3 extends over 15 amino acids. In DNA, the CDR3 is TGTGCCAGCAGCCTCTCAGGGGCCGCTAGTTTTATGTTGTTTTTT. Protein sequence: CASSLSGAASFMLFF.

This rearrangement joins TRBV30 to TRBJ2-1; 8 nucleotides match TRBD2. The CDR3 runs to 16 residues. J was trimmed by 7 bases and V by 2 bases; bases with no gene match: 13. Looked up from germline, CDR1 is GTSNPN and CDR2 is SVGIG (reference sequence). The CDR3: CAWSPLGRGAGNEQFF. The DNA for the CDR3 is TGTGCCTGGAGTCCCCTGGGGCGGGGGGCCGGGAATGAGCAGTTCTTC.

The CDR3 loop reads CASSKDSGSRYEQYF. CDR3 in DNA: TGTGCCAGCAGCAAGGATAGCGGGTCACGCTACGAGCAGTACTTC. J is TRBJ2-7 and V is TRBV7-3; TRBD2 matches at 7 bases. CDR1 SGHTA and CDR2 FQGTGA come from the germline V gene. The CDR3 is 15 residues long. The V gene end was trimmed by 5 bases and the J gene end by 3 bases; junction bases not matched to a gene: 10.

V is TRBV7-2 and J is TRBJ2-7, with TRBD1 identical over 9 bases. The CDR3 sequence is 15 residues long. Germline V CDR1 and CDR2: SGHTA, FQGNSA. Trimming cost V 3 bases and J 7 bases; bases outside gene matches: 10. CDR3 sequence: CASSFDRGAPREQYF. The CDR3 coding sequence is TGTGCCAGCAGCTTCGACAGGGGGGCCCCTAGGGAGCAGTACTTC.

The V and J genes are TRBV28 and TRBJ1-5, with D possibly matching TRBD1 (6 bases). The CDR3 is 17 residues long. V shed 7 bases and J shed 2 bases, with 21 bases lying between them. CDR1 is MDHEN, CDR2 SYDVKM, per germline. The CDR3 is CASNNRDGGVGNQPQHF. CDR3 nucleotide sequence: TGTGCCAGCAACAACAGGGATGGAGGCGTCGGCAATCAGCCCCAGCATTTT.

This clone has only one observation. J is TRBJ2-2 and V is TRBV9; no clear D. The CDR3 spans 14 residues. Trimming pared 2 bases from V and 7 bases from J, leaving 12 bases between. Germline loops: CDR1 SGDLS, CDR2 YYNGEE. This CDR3 is CASSVGPAGGELFF. CDR3 in DNA: TGTGCCAGCAGCGTGGGCCCGGCCGGCGGGGAGCTGTTTTTT.

This chain connects TRBV19 to TRBJ2-7, with D unresolved. Germline V gives CDR1 LNHDA, CDR2 SQIVND (reference sequence). Deletions cut 6 bases from V and 7 bases from J, with 22 bases between. The length of the CDR3 is 15 residues. Written as DNA, the CDR3 is TGTGCCAGTAGAAGCCCCGGCCGGAGCTCCGGGGAGCAGTACTTC. Translation: CASRSPGRSSGEQYF.

The CDR3 loop is CAWSPQGEIGSYEQYF. For the CDR3, the DNA is TGTGCCTGGAGCCCCCAGGGGGAGATTGGGTCCTACGAGCAGTACTTC. The chain uses TRBV30 and TRBJ2-7; 7 nucleotides line up with TRBD1. J lost 1 base, V lost 3 bases, and 12 bases had no gene match. The germline V gene has CDR1 GTSNPN and CDR2 SVGIG (reference sequence). The CDR3 runs to 16 residues.

The chain uses TRBV18 and TRBJ1-1; 7 nucleotides line up with TRBD1. Germline CDR1 is KGHSH and CDR2 is LQKENI. J gave up 0 bases and V 4 bases, and 5 bases lay outside the gene matches. CDR3 size: 15 residues. Written as DNA, the CDR3 is TGTGCCAGCTCACTCCAGGGGGGAATGAACACTGAAGCTTTCTTT. This codes for CASSLQGGMNTEAFF.

The genes are TRBV25-1 and TRBJ2-7, with a tentative D call TRBD2 (6 bases). Germline assignment: CDR1 MGHDK and CDR2 SYGVNS. Trimming took 4 bases from V and 3 from J, leaving 13 bases between them. The CDR3 extends over 14 amino acids. This CDR3 reads CASSAPEGHYEQYF. CDR3 bases: TGTGCCAGCAGTGCCCCGGAGGGCCACTACGAGCAGTACTTC.

This chain links TRBV3-1 (or the pseudogene TRBV3-2) with TRBJ2-7; no clear D gene. Deletions cut 4 bases from V and 4 bases from J, with 11 bases between. Germline loops: CDR1 LGHDT, CDR2 YNNKEL (reference sequence). The CDR3 spans 13 residues. CDR3 nucleotide sequence: TGTGCCAGCAGCCCACTCCCAAATTACGAGCAGTACTTC. Protein: CASSPLPNYEQYF.

The chain has TRBV27 and TRBJ2-7, with D possibly called TRBD1 or TRBD2 (5 bases each). This CDR3 spans 14 amino acids. The germline V gene has CDR1 MNHEY and CDR2 SMNVEV (reference sequence). Trimming took 10 bases from V and 5 from J, leaving 21 bases between them. CDR3 protein: CATRSGARVDEQYF. CDR3 DNA: TGTGCCACCCGCTCCGGGGCTAGGGTGGACGAGCAGTACTTC.

This clone came up once. The genes are TRBV19 and TRBJ2-2, with a weak D call TRBD1 (6 bases). V was shortened by 6 bases and J by 4 bases, with 9 bases between the two germline ends. CDR1 and CDR2 from the germline V gene are LNHDA and SQIVND (reference sequence). The CDR3 has 13 residues. DNA for the CDR3: TGTGCCAGTAGACGAGGGGGCACCGGGGAGCTGTTTTTT. The encoded protein is CASRRGGTGELFF.

The chain carries TRBV7-2 and TRBJ1-3; no firm D call. The germline gives CDR1 SGHTA, CDR2 FQGNSA. This CDR3 is 16 amino acids long. V lost 5 bases and J lost 0, with 14 bases in between. CDR3 protein: CASSPRSRNSGNTIYF. The DNA of the CDR3 is TGTGCCAGCAGCCCCAGGAGCAGGAACTCTGGAAACACCATATATTTT.

This clone was detected once. The chain joins TRBV7-3 to TRBJ1-3, with D hard to call. Germline CDR1 reads SGHTA; CDR2 reads FQGTGA. This CDR3 has 17 residues. Trimming pared 5 bases from V and 2 bases from J, leaving 19 bases between. CDR3 DNA sequence: TGTGCCAGCAGCCTTGGGCGCCTTGGGTACCCTGGAAACACCATATATTTT. Protein sequence: CASSLGRLGYPGNTIYF.

The chain carries TRBV11-2 and TRBJ2-1; 7 bases line up with TRBD2. Germline lookup yields CDR1 SGHAT and CDR2 FQNNGV. Trimming cost V 1 base and J 7 bases; bases outside gene matches: 10. This CDR3 comprises 16 residues. The CDR3 region has the DNA TGTGCCAGCAGCTTAGTCCGAGCGGGGCGGGAAAATGAGCAGTTCTTC. Its protein is CASSLVRAGRENEQFF.

The V gene is TRBV7-2, the J gene TRBJ2-7, with TRBD1 as a possible D gene (6 bases). From germline, CDR1 is SGHTA and CDR2 FQGNSA. V was pared by 5 bases and J by 3 bases, with 11 bases between. The CDR3 runs to 13 residues. CDR3 in DNA: TGTGCCAGCAGCAACCGGGACAACTACGAGCAGTACTTC. Residues: CASSNRDNYEQYF. The full variable domain, completed using reference TRBV7-2 and TRBJ2-7, is GAGVSQSPSNKVTEKGKDVELRCDPISGHTALYWYRQSLGQGLEFLIYFQGNSAPDKSGLPSDRFSAERTGGSVSTLTIQRTQQEDSAVYLCASSNRDNYEQYFGPGTRLTVT.

The CDR3 is CASSGEWEPYNEQFF. The CDR3 nucleotides are TGTGCCAGCAGTGGAGAGTGGGAACCCTACAATGAGCAGTTCTTC. The chain joins TRBV6-4 to TRBJ2-1; D is unresolved. CDR1 is MRHNA and CDR2 is SNTAGT in the germline V gene. V lost 4 bases, J lost 2 bases, and 12 bases lay in between. The CDR3 runs to 15 residues.